This passage covers 26 T cell receptor beta chains from one sample sequenced in a study of T-cell memory formation after mild COVID-19 (TCRdb year 2021). Receptor amplification or capture employed 5' RACE. The instrument was an Illumina NovaSeq 6000. In-frame beta chains were kept once TCRdb had trimmed the public reads at Q25 with fastp and called clones with MiXCR. Rows with one shared CDR3 protein collapse into an entry with the most common genes and DNA. Counted in this sample were 580,000 or so distinct CDR3 sequences; 17% of them appeared once. Less than 10% of the sample is taken by the ten largest. Source material: PBMCs or a T cell subset sorted from them (not recorded which). These receptors all stem from an adult woman who had mild COVID-19 (a few samples of this study predate the infection). The sample titles of this study are shuffled in the database, so cell type and time point are left out; the donor was told from shared clones.

In its sample, this clonotype was seen many times. This rearrangement joins TRBV20-1 to TRBJ2-1, with 7 positions matching TRBD2. The V gene's germline CDR1 is DFQATT and CDR2 SNEGSKA (reference sequence). Trimming cost V 4 bases and J 7 bases; bases outside gene matches: 10. CDR3 size: 14 residues. CDR3 region: CSAMSSAGENEQFF. CDR3 DNA sequence: TGCAGTGCTATGTCTTCGGCGGGGGAAAATGAGCAGTTCTTC.

The CDR3 DNA follows: TGTGCCAGCCGTCAGACCGGGACCGGCACAGATACGCAGTATTTT. This translates into CASRQTGTGTDTQYF. J is TRBJ2-3 and V is TRBV6-6; D tentatively reads TRBD1 or TRBD2 (5 bases each). This CDR3 is built from 15 residues. V dropped 8 bases and J dropped 1 base, with 16 bases sitting between them. CDR1 is MNHNY, CDR2 SVGAGI, per germline (reference sequence).

The chain links TRBV25-1 to TRBJ1-1, with a weak D call TRBD1 (6 bases). The germline V gene has CDR1 MGHDK and CDR2 SYGVNS. This CDR3 comprises 13 residues. The V end was cut by 8 bases, the J end by 3 bases, with 13 bases between. CDR3 in DNA: TGTGCCAGCGGCTTGACAGGCTACACTGAAGCTTTCTTT. It codes for CASGLTGYTEAFF.

This chain uses TRBV5-1 with TRBJ2-3; 7 positions agree with TRBD2. The CDR3 sequence is 17 residues long. Germline CDR1 reads SGHRS; CDR2 reads YFSETQ. The V segment lost 2 bases and the J segment 2 bases; nucleotides outside the gene matches: 11. CDR3 coding DNA: TGCGCCAGCAGCTTCGGATGGAAAGCGGGGTTCACAGATACGCAGTATTTT. Protein product: CASSFGWKAGFTDTQYF.

This clonotype was detected a few times. The CDR3 DNA sequence: TGTGCCAGCACCTCTGACACCGGGGAGCTGTTTTTT. Translating it yields CASTSDTGELFF. This chain links TRBV7-3 with TRBJ2-2; D is unclear. The CDR3 has 12 amino acids. V gave up 7 bases and J gave up 3 bases, with 6 bases separating them. CDR1 and CDR2 from the germline V gene are SGHTA and FQGTGA.

This sequence joins TRBV5-1 and TRBJ1-1; D is perhaps TRBD1 (5 bases). There are 16 residues in the CDR3. The V end was cut by 0 bases, the J end by 1 base, with 13 bases between. Germline V gives CDR1 SGHRS, CDR2 YFSETQ. The CDR3 nucleotides are TGCGCCAGCAGCTTGGCCAGAGTGGACAAGAACACTGAAGCTTTCTTT. It yields the protein CASSLARVDKNTEAFF.

This clonotype has just a few counts. In nucleotides, the CDR3 is TGTGCCACCAGTGATTTGCCAAGTGAGAGACAGGGATCCTACAATGAGCAGTTCTTC. Translated, it gives CATSDLPSERQGSYNEQFF. The rearrangement joins TRBV24-1 to TRBJ2-1; 7 bases match TRBD1. V lost 0 bases to trimming and J lost 1 base; unmatched junction nucleotides: 11. Germline V CDR1 and CDR2: KGHDR, SFDVKD. The CDR3 consists of 19 residues.

The chain employs TRBV3-1 and TRBJ2-3, with 9 nucleotides matching TRBD2. CDR1 and CDR2 from the germline V gene are LGHDT and YNNKEL (reference sequence). This CDR3 has 15 amino acids. V shed 8 bases and J 4 bases; nucleotides not matched to a gene: 10. The CDR3 sequence: CASRRAGGLPDTQYF. The CDR3 nucleotides read TGTGCCAGCCGCAGAGCGGGGGGCCTCCCAGATACGCAGTATTTT.

The chain uses TRBV15 and TRBJ2-5; D not certain. CDR1 is LNHNV, CDR2 YYDKDF, per germline (reference sequence). Trimming took off 1 base at V and 3 bases at J, with 9 bases between the two ends. The CDR3 has 14 amino acids. CDR3 sequence: CATSRVDGEETQYF. For the CDR3, the DNA is TGTGCCACCAGCAGAGTGGACGGTGAAGAGACCCAGTACTTC.

The chain is built from TRBV27 and TRBJ2-5; 7 nucleotides agree with TRBD2. There are 15 residues in the CDR3. Germline values: CDR1 MNHEY, CDR2 SMNVEV (reference sequence). V lost 4 bases and J lost 0; bases outside the gene matches: 5. The CDR3 bases are TGTGCCAGCAGTTCCGGACTAGGCTACCAAGAGACCCAGTACTTC. Its translation is CASSSGLGYQETQYF.

V usage is TRBV9 and J usage is TRBJ2-5; no firm D call. Trimming left V 3 bases short and J 2 bases short, with 11 bases between. CDR1 SGDLS and CDR2 YYNGEE come from the germline V gene. This CDR3 spans 14 amino acids. The CDR3 bases are TGTGCCAGCAGCGCATGGGGATCACAAGAGACCCAGTACTTC. Translation: CASSAWGSQETQYF.

The chain is built from TRBV7-9 and TRBJ1-2, with D perhaps matching TRBD1 (5 bases). The CDR3 runs to 14 residues. V was pared by 2 bases and J by 7 bases, with 14 bases between. Looked up from germline, CDR1 is SEHNR and CDR2 is FQNEAQ (reference sequence). The CDR3 nucleotides are TGTGCCAGCAGCTTAATCGAGGGAAGGGGTGGCTACACCTTC. Protein sequence: CASSLIEGRGGYTF.

This clonotype was found a few times. V usage is TRBV6-5 and J usage is TRBJ2-7; TRBD1 aligns across 9 bases. Germline CDR1 is MNHEY and CDR2 is SVGAGI. There are 15 residues in the CDR3. V was pared by 5 bases and J by 2 bases, with 7 bases of the junction left unmatched. In DNA, the CDR3 is TGTGCCAGCAGTGGGACAGGGAGAGGGCCCTACGAGCAGTACTTC. Its protein is CASSGTGRGPYEQYF.

This clonotype has at least ten counts. The chain combines TRBV5-1 with TRBJ1-1, with D perhaps TRBD1 (5 bases). V was cut by 0 bases and J by 4 bases, with 13 bases left in between. Germline V CDR1 and CDR2: SGHRS, YFSETQ. The CDR3 is made up of 15 amino acids. The CDR3 nucleotides are TGCGCCAGCAGCTTGGGCCCGGGGGTAAGCACTGAAGCTTTCTTT. Translation: CASSLGPGVSTEAFF.

This clonotype appeared a few times. This chain uses TRBV7-8 with TRBJ1-2; D may be TRBD1 (6 bases). Trimming removed 2 bases at V and 7 bases at J, with 14 bases between. There are 14 residues in the CDR3. Per the germline V gene, CDR1 is SGHVS and CDR2 is FQNEAQ. The CDR3 coding sequence is TGTGCCAGCAGCTTATTCTACAGGGCGCGTGGCTACACCTTC. It yields the protein CASSLFYRARGYTF.

This clonotype was seen ten or more times. This chain uses TRBV7-3 with TRBJ1-1; D is unclear. In germline, CDR1 is SGHTA, CDR2 FQGTGA. CDR3 length: 13 residues. Trimming removed 4 bases at V and 3 bases at J, with 9 bases between. The CDR3 DNA is TGTGCCAGCAGCTATCGGTTCGACACTGAAGCTTTCTTT. Amino acids: CASSYRFDTEAFF.

This clonotype was detected only a few times. The V and J genes are TRBV7-2 and TRBJ2-2; D gene uncertain. Germline-derived CDR1 and CDR2 are SGHTA and FQGNSA. CDR3 length equals 15 residues. V lost 5 bases to trimming and J lost 6 bases, with 16 bases between them. CDR3 residues: CASSPRTGTPGELFF. The CDR3 region has the DNA TGTGCCAGCAGCCCTAGGACGGGTACACCCGGGGAGCTGTTTTTT.

The rearrangement joins TRBV7-9 to TRBJ2-7; D may be TRBD2 (6 bases). The CDR3 consists of 12 residues. V lost 11 bases and J lost 2, with 13 bases in between. The germline CDR1 and CDR2 sequences are SEHNR and FQNEAQ (reference sequence). CDR3: CAVGTGPYEQYF. CDR3 bases: TGTGCCGTTGGGACTGGTCCCTACGAGCAGTACTTC.

This sequence joins TRBV30 and TRBJ2-7; TRBD2 aligns across 12 bases. Germline trimming cut 6 bases from V and 4 bases from J; bases unmatched to any gene: 7. Germline V lookup: CDR1 GTSNPN, CDR2 SVGIG (reference sequence). This CDR3 region has 14 residues. The CDR3 is CACRAGLAGYEQYF. In DNA, the CDR3 is TGTGCCTGCCGGGCGGGACTAGCGGGTTACGAGCAGTACTTC.

This clonotype was seen only a few times. The J gene is TRBJ1-6, the V gene TRBV6-5; the D gene is possibly TRBD1 (5 bases). This CDR3 has 14 amino acids. CDR1 and CDR2 (germline): MNHEY, SVGAGI. Trimming pared 6 bases from V and 8 bases from J, leaving 14 bases between. This CDR3 reads CASRPGQGYSPLHF. In DNA form, the CDR3 reads TGTGCCAGCAGGCCGGGGCAGGGCTATTCACCCCTCCACTTT.

A few counts support this clonotype. The chain uses TRBV5-6 and TRBJ2-2; TRBD2 matches 7 bases. The germline V gene encodes CDR1 SGHDT and CDR2 YYEEEE. Trimming at V came to 2 bases and at J to 0 bases, leaving 4 bases not matched to a gene. CDR3 length equals 16 residues. CDR3 amino acids: CASSFGLGTNTGELFF. The CDR3 nucleotides read TGTGCCAGCAGCTTTGGACTAGGGACGAACACCGGGGAGCTGTTTTTT. Together with reference TRBV5-6 and TRBJ2-2, the CDR3 gives the full variable domain: DAGVTQSPTHLIKTRGQQVTLRCSPKSGHDTVSWYQQALGQGPQFIFQYYEEEERQRGNFPDRFSGHQFPNYSSELNVNALLLGDSALYLCASSFGLGTNTGELFFGEGSRLTVL.

This clonotype was observed a handful of times. The chain carries TRBV9 and TRBJ2-7; 8 bases line up with TRBD2. The length of the CDR3 is 16 residues. Germline CDR1 reads SGDLS; CDR2 reads YYNGEE. After removal of 3 bases from V and 5 bases from J, the junction contained 13 bases not matched to a gene. CDR3 coding DNA: TGTGCCAGCAGCGCCTCAACCGGGGGGGCGTCTAACGAGCAGTACTTC. Its protein product is CASSASTGGASNEQYF. Drawing the rest from reference TRBV9 and TRBJ2-7, the complete variable domain is DSGVTQTPKHLITATGQRVTLRCSPRSGDLSVYWYQQSLDQGLQFLIQYYNGEERAKGNILERFSAQQFPDLHSELNLSSLELGDSALYFCASSASTGGASNEQYFGPGTRLTVT.

This clonotype has a handful of counts. V is TRBV20-1 and J is TRBJ2-7, with 7 bases identical to TRBD2. After removal of 5 bases from V and 0 bases from J, the junction contained 10 bases not matched to a gene. Germline V gene data show CDR1 as DFQATT and CDR2 as SNEGSKA (reference sequence). The CDR3 totals 15 residues. The CDR3 DNA sequence: TGCAGTGCTCCCGTTCAGGGCGGGAGCTCCTACGAGCAGTACTTC. Protein sequence: CSAPVQGGSSYEQYF.

This clonotype has at least ten counts. CDR3 region: CASSPGTATEAFF. CDR3 DNA sequence: TGTGCCAGCTCACCAGGGACGGCGACTGAAGCTTTCTTT. The chain carries TRBV18 and TRBJ1-1; a possible D gene is TRBD1 (5 bases). CDR3 length: 13 amino acids. V was cut by 2 bases and J by 5 bases, with 9 bases left in between. Germline CDR1 is KGHSH and CDR2 is LQKENI. Together with reference TRBV18 and TRBJ1-1, the CDR3 gives the full variable domain: NAGVMQNPRHLVRRRGQEARLRCSPMKGHSHVYWYRQLPEEGLKFMVYLQKENIIDESGMPKERFSAEFPKEGPSILRIQQVVRGDSAAYFCASSPGTATEAFFGQGTRLTVV.

This clonotype was seen a handful of times. The CDR3 DNA is TGCAGTGCTAGAGGTCGACTAGCGGGAGTTTCCGAGACCCAGTACTTC. Its protein product is CSARGRLAGVSETQYF. V and J are TRBV20-1 and TRBJ2-5; TRBD2 matches 12 bases. The CDR3 length is 16 residues. V lost 1 base and J lost 5; bases outside the gene matches: 8. Germline assignment: CDR1 DFQATT and CDR2 SNEGSKA (reference sequence).

The genes are TRBV19 and TRBJ2-7; D not resolved. Germline V gene sequence: CDR1 LNHDA, CDR2 SQIVND (reference sequence). CDR3 length: 15 amino acids. V shed 5 bases and J shed 5 bases, with 19 bases lying between them. CDR3 DNA sequence: TGTGCCAGTAGTGATCCGGTGGGGTTGGAGAACGAGCAGTACTTC. This gives the protein CASSDPVGLENEQYF.